The rows below give T cell receptor beta chains drawn from one sample of a study of shared clonotypes between healthy human individuals. The protocol was immunoSEQ multiplex PCR, while the TCRdb copy is restricted to in-frame clones and leaves out a portion. Among more than 500,000 clones listed, 90% to 96% were seen once. Sequencing was done on a sample of naive CD4+ T cells sorted from blood. The receptors derive from a woman aged 25 to 39 in good health. Both conserved end residues are part of each CDR3. The D gene is left open where the match is weak. Not every row has a clone size; where given, it reads once, few, many or a size class.

size | J | V | D | DNA | CDR3
- | TRBJ2-1 | TRBV21-1 | - | TGTGCCAGCAGCACCTTCTCCGGGACTAGCGTGAGGGGGAACTACAATGAGCAGTTCTTC | CASSTFSGTSVRGNYNEQFF
- | TRBJ2-1 | TRBV7-8 | - | TGTGCCAGCAGCCCGCCCCAGGGTCATGAGCAGTTCTTC | CASSPPQGHEQFF
- | TRBJ2-1 | TRBV5-6 | TRBD2 | TGTGCCAGCAGCCCAGGACTAGCGGGATTTAATGAGCAGTTCTTC | CASSPGLAGFNEQFF
- | TRBJ2-7 | TRBV6-1 | - | TGTGCCAGCAGTCATAGCGGAGCCCCCTACGAGCAGTACTTC | CASSHSGAPYEQYF
- | TRBJ1-3 | TRBV7-9 | - | TGTGCCAGCAGTAAACAGGGAGCCTCTGGAAACACCATATATTTT | CASSKQGASGNTIYF
- | TRBJ2-1 | TRBV28 | TRBD2 | TGTGCCAGCAGTATTAGCGGGAGGGTTTCCAATGAGCAGTTCTTC | CASSISGRVSNEQFF
- | TRBJ2-1 | TRBV7-9 | - | TGTGCCAGCAGCTCGTACGGGGCTACGGCCCACAATGAGCAGTTCTTC | CASSSYGATAHNEQFF
- | TRBJ2-1 | TRBV5-8 | - | TGTGCCAGCAGCTTCGGTGGTTTCTCCTACAATGAGCAGTTCTTC | CASSFGGFSYNEQFF
- | TRBJ2-7 | TRBV6-5 | - | TGTGCCAGCAGTTACTCTGGCAGGGCATCCTACGAGCAGTACTTC | CASSYSGRASYEQYF
- | TRBJ2-7 | TRBV28 | TRBD1 | TGTGCCAGCAGTTTACCCCAGGGGGTCTCCTACGAGCAGTACTTC | CASSLPQGVSYEQYF
- | TRBJ2-3 | TRBV19 | - | TGTGCCAGTAGGTGGGAAAGCACAGATACGCAGTATTTT | CASRWESTDTQYF
few | TRBJ1-1 | TRBV29-1 | - | TGCAGCGGACATTTGGTGATCACTGAAGCTTTCTTT | CSGHLVITEAFF
- | TRBJ1-4 | TRBV28 | - | TGTGCCAGCTGGGGGGGTAATGAAAAACTGTTTTTT | CASWGGNEKLFF
- | TRBJ2-4 | TRBV7-6 | TRBD2 | TGTGCCAGCAGCCCCTGGACTAGCTTTGCCAAAAACATTCAGTACTTC | CASSPWTSFAKNIQYF
- | TRBJ2-7 | TRBV28 | TRBD1 | TGTGCCAGCAGTTTCTATAGGGGGCCCTACGAGCAGTACTTC | CASSFYRGPYEQYF
- | TRBJ2-2 | TRBV21-1 | - | TGTGCCAGCAGCACCATGGACACAAACACCGGGGAGCTGTTTTTT | CASSTMDTNTGELFF
- | TRBJ2-7 | TRBV27 | - | TGTGCCAGCAGTTTAGCTGGCGCAAACTCCTACGAGCAGTACTTC | CASSLAGANSYEQYF
- | TRBJ2-7 | TRBV27 | TRBD2 | TGTGCCAGCACCCGACTAGCGGGGAGCTCCTACGAGCAGTACTTC | CASTRLAGSSYEQYF
once | TRBJ1-2 | TRBV6-1 | - | TGTGCCAGCACCCTGGATCCCAGGGCTGACTATGGCTACACCTTC | CASTLDPRADYGYTF
- | TRBJ2-7 | TRBV28 | - | TGTGCCAGCAGTTTAAGGGGGGAAACCTACGAGCAGTACTTC | CASSLRGETYEQYF
- | TRBJ2-1 | TRBV18 | - | TGTGCCAGCTCAGTGACCACAGGTGGGGCGAGGAATGAGCAGTTCTTC | CASSVTTGGARNEQFF
- | TRBJ1-2 | TRBV28 | TRBD1 | TGTGCCAGCAGTTCCCCGGGACAGGGGAACCGTAACTATGGCTACACCTTC | CASSSPGQGNRNYGYTF
- | TRBJ2-2 | TRBV2 | TRBD1 | TGTGCCAGCAGGCGACAGGGGGCCGCCGGGGAGCTGTTTTTT | CASRRQGAAGELFF
- | TRBJ2-7 | TRBV27 | TRBD2 | TGTGCCAGCAAGCTGGCGGGAGTTCCCTACGAGCAGTACTTC | CASKLAGVPYEQYF
- | TRBJ1-2 | TRBV28 | - | TGTGCCAGCAGTTCCAGTGGCGTTTCAGGCTACACCTTC | CASSSSGVSGYTF
- | TRBJ2-7 | TRBV29-1 | - | TGCAGCGTAATCCCGACGTCTACTGACTCCTACGAGCAGTACTTC | CSVIPTSTDSYEQYF
- | TRBJ2-3 | TRBV10-3 | TRBD2 | TGTGCCATCAGTCTAAGACTAGCGGGAGGCCCCACAGATACGCAGTATTTT | CAISLRLAGGPTDTQYF
- | TRBJ2-3 | TRBV16 | - | TGTGCCAGCAGCTCCGGAGCCAGCACAGATACGCAGTATTTT | CASSSGASTDTQYF
once | TRBJ1-1 | TRBV28 | - | TGTGCCAGCAGTTCGGACTTGAACACTGAAGCTTTCTTT | CASSSDLNTEAFF
- | TRBJ1-2 | TRBV7-3 | - | TGTGCCAGCAGCTTAGATCGGGGTGGCGGCTACACCTTC | CASSLDRGGGYTF
- | TRBJ1-4 | TRBV28 | - | TGTGCCAGCAGTTTAGGTTTTGGGCAGAGCAATGAAAAACTGTTTTTT | CASSLGFGQSNEKLFF
- | TRBJ2-5 | TRBV25-1 | - | TGTGCCAGCAGTGAATCGCAAACAGACCCGGAGGAGACCCAGTACTTC | CASSESQTDPEETQYF
once | TRBJ2-1 | TRBV7-2 | - | TGTGCCAGCAGCTTAGACAGGGTTTCAGGTGAGCAGTTCTTC | CASSLDRVSGEQFF
- | TRBJ2-3 | TRBV18 | - | TGTGCCAGCTCACCATCGAGGGACTTCCCTCGTTATACGCAGTATTTT | CASSPSRDFPRYTQYF
- | TRBJ2-5 | TRBV5-1 | - | TGCGCCAGCAGCTTGAGGCCAGGGAGTACCAAGACCCAGTACTTC | CASSLRPGSTKTQYF
- | TRBJ2-7 | TRBV4-1 | - | TGCGCCAGCAGCCAAGTATCTAGCCCCGAGCAGTACTTC | CASSQVSSPEQYF
- | TRBJ2-7 | TRBV2 | TRBD1 | TGTGCCACTCGGACAGGGGCGAACGAGCAGTACTTC | CATRTGANEQYF
- | TRBJ2-6 | TRBV15 | - | TGTGCCACCAGCCTGAACAGCCTTTCTGGGGCCAACGTCCTGACTTTC | CATSLNSLSGANVLTF
few | TRBJ2-3 | TRBV6-5 | - | TGTGCCAGCAGTCAGTCAGATACGCAGTATTTT | CASSQSDTQYF
- | TRBJ2-5 | TRBV28 | - | TGTGCCAGCAGTCGACCGGGGACCCAAGAGACCCAGTACTTC | CASSRPGTQETQYF
- | TRBJ1-5 | TRBV19 | TRBD1 | TGTGCCAGTAATAGTGCGACAGGGAATCAGCCCCAGCATTTT | CASNSATGNQPQHF
once | TRBJ2-5 | TRBV12-5 | TRBD1 | TGTGCTAGTGGTTTTAGACAGGGGGAAGAGACCCAGTACTTC | CASGFRQGEETQYF
- | TRBJ2-3 | TRBV10-3 | - | TGTGCCATCAGTCGCGAATCCACAGATACGCAGTATTTT | CAISRESTDTQYF
- | TRBJ1-1 | TRBV5-1 | - | TGCGCCAGCGGGACGGGGGCGACTGAAGCTTTCTTT | CASGTGATEAFF
- | TRBJ2-7 | TRBV28 | TRBD1 | TGTGCCAGCAGACAGGGGGGCGAGCAGTACTTC | CASRQGGEQYF
- | TRBJ2-7 | TRBV30 | TRBD1 | TGTGCCTGGAATCGTCTCGACAGGGACTACGAGCAGTACTTC | CAWNRLDRDYEQYF
- | TRBJ2-7 | TRBV18 | TRBD1 | TGTGCCAGCTCACCACTGTTAATAGGGGGCCCGACCTACGAGCAGTACTTC | CASSPLLIGGPTYEQYF
- | TRBJ1-5 | TRBV7-2 | - | TGTGCCAGCAGCTTATATGGGTATAGCAATCAGCCCCAGCATTTT | CASSLYGYSNQPQHF
- | TRBJ1-1 | TRBV6-6 | TRBD1 | TGTGCCAGCAGTTACGGACAGGCCTACACTGAAGCTTTCTTT | CASSYGQAYTEAFF
- | TRBJ2-7 | TRBV19 | - | TGTGCCAGTAGTATGGGCGGGCTCTCCTACGAGCAGTACTTC | CASSMGGLSYEQYF